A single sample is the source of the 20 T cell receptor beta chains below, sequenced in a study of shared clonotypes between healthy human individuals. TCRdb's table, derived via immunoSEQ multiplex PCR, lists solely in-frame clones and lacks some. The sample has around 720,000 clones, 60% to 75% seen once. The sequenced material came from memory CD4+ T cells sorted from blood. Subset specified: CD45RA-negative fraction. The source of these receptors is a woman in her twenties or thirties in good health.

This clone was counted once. The DNA of the CDR3 is TGTGCCTGGAGTTTCGAGGGGGTAGAAGCTTTCTTT. Its translation is CAWSFEGVEAFF. This chain joins TRBV30 and TRBJ1-1, with D tentatively TRBD1 (6 bases). Germline V CDR1 and CDR2: GTSNPN, SVGIG (reference sequence). Deletions cut 2 bases from V and 8 bases from J, with 12 bases between. This CDR3 is 12 amino acids long. The variable domain in full, completed from reference TRBV30 and TRBJ1-1, reads SQTIHQWPATLVQPVGSPLSLECTVEGTSNPNLYWYRQAAGRGLQLLFYSVGIGQISSEVPQNLSASRPQDRQFILSSKKLLLSDSGFYLCAWSFEGVEAFFGQGTRLTVV.

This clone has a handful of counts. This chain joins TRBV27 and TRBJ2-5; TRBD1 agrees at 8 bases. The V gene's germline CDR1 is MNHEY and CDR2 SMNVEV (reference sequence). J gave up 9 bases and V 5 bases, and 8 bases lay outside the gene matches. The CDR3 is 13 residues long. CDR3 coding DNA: TGTGCCAGCAGTCGGGGCAAGGACAGGGCCCAGTACTTC. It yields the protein CASSRGKDRAQYF.

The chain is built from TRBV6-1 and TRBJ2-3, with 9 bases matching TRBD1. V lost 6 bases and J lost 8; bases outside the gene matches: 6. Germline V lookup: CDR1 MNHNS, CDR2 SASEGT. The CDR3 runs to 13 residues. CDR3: CASRNRGRGTQYF. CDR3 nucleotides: TGTGCCAGCAGAAACAGGGGGCGGGGTACGCAGTATTTT.

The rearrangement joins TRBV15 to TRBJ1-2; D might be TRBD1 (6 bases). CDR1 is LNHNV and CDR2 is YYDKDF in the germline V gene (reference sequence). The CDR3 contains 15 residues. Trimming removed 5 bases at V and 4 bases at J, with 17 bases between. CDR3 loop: CATSSPDRVFYGYTF. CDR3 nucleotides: TGTGCCACCAGCTCCCCGGACAGAGTTTTCTATGGCTACACCTTC.

The CDR3 bases are TGTGCCAGCAGCTCCTCCTTGAGGACAGGGAGGACCGGGGAGCTGTTTTTT. It yields the protein CASSSSLRTGRTGELFF. This chain uses TRBV11-2 with TRBJ2-2, with 8 bases lining up with TRBD1. The V and J ends lost 4 bases and 5 bases, in that order; junction bases with no gene match: 12. Germline CDR1 SGHAT, CDR2 FQNNGV. CDR3 size: 17 residues. Supplemented by reference TRBV11-2 and TRBJ2-2, the full variable domain reads EAGVAQSPRYKIIEKRQSVAFWCNPISGHATLYWYQQILGQGPKLLIQFQNNGVVDDSQLPKDRFSAERLKGVDSTLKIQPAKLEDSAVYLCASSSSLRTGRTGELFFGEGSRLTVL.

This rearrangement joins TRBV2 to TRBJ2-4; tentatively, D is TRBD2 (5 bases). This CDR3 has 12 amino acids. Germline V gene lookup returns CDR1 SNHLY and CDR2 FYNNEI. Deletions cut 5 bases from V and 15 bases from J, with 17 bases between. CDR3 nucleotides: TGTGCCAGCAGTACTAGTGAGAGAAGTTCGTACTTC. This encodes CASSTSERSSYF.

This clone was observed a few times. CDR3 sequence: CASSLESYEQYF. The CDR3 nucleotides are TGTGCCAGCAGCTTGGAGTCCTACGAGCAGTACTTC. The chain employs TRBV5-6 and TRBJ2-7; no firm D call. CDR1 is SGHDT and CDR2 is YYEEEE in the germline V gene. With 0 bases removed from V and 1 base from J, the gap between germline ends came to 2 bases. The CDR3 runs 12 residues.

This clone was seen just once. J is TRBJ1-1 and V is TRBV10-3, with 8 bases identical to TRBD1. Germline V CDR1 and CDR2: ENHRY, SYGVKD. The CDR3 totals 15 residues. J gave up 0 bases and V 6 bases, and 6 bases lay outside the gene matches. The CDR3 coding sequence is TGTGCCATCAGCCAGAAGGGACAGGTGAACACTGAAGCTTTCTTT. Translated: CAISQKGQVNTEAFF.

The CDR3 DNA reads as TGTGCCATCAGTGAGGGGGTAGGGACAGATACGCAGTATTTT. Its protein is CAISEGVGTDTQYF. The chain couples TRBV10-3 to TRBJ2-3; unclear D gene. From germline, CDR1 is ENHRY and CDR2 SYGVKD. There are 14 residues in the CDR3. V was cut by 2 bases and J by 3 bases, with 9 bases left in between.

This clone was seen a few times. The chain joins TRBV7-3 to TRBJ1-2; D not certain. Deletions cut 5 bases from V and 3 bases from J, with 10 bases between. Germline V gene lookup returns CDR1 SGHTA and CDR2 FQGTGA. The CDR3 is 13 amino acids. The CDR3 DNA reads TGTGCCAGCAGCCCACAGCGGGACTATGGCTACACCTTC. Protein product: CASSPQRDYGYTF.

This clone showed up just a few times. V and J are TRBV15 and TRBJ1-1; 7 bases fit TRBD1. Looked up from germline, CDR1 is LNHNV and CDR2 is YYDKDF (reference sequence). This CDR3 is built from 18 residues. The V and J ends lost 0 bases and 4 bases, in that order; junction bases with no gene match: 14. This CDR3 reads CATSRDTTGFFIGTEAFF. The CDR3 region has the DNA TGTGCCACCAGCAGAGATACGACAGGGTTTTTTATCGGCACTGAAGCTTTCTTT.

For the CDR3, the DNA is TGCGCCAGCAGCTTGGAGATTGGAGATACGCAGTATTTT. This sequence encodes CASSLEIGDTQYF. V is TRBV5-1 and J is TRBJ2-3; D not resolved. Germline V gives CDR1 SGHRS, CDR2 YFSETQ. This CDR3 has 13 residues. V was pared by 0 bases and J by 5 bases, with 7 bases between.

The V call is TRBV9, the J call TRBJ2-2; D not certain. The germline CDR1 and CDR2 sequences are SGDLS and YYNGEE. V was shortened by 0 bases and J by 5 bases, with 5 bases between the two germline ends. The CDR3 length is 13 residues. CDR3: CASSVDGTGELFF. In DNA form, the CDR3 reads TGTGCCAGCAGCGTAGACGGAACCGGGGAGCTGTTTTTT.

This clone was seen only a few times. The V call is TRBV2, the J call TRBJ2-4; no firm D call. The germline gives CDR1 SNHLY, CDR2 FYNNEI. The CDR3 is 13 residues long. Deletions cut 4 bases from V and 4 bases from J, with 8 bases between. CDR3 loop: CASSGEGKNIQYF. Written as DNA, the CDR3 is TGTGCCAGCAGTGGGGAAGGTAAAAACATTCAGTACTTC.

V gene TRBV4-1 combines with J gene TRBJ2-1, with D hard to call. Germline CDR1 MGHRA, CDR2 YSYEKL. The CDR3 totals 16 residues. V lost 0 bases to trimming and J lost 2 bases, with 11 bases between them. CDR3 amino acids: CASSQDLTGAYNEQFF. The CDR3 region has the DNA TGCGCCAGCAGCCAAGACTTGACGGGCGCCTACAATGAGCAGTTCTTC.

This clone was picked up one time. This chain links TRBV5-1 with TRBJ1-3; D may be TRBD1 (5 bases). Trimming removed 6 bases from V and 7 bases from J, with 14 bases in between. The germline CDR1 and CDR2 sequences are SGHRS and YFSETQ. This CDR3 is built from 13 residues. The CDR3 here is CASTAGGFNTIYF. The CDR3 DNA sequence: TGCGCCAGCACCGCCGGGGGGTTTAACACCATATATTTT.

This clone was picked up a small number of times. The chain's CDR3 is CASSAIVRGNTEAFF. The CDR3 nucleotides are TGTGCCAGCAGCGCCATAGTTCGTGGGAACACTGAAGCTTTCTTT. The chain is built from TRBV5-4 and TRBJ1-1, with D unclear. This CDR3 has 15 amino acids. From germline, CDR1 is SGHNT and CDR2 YYREEE (reference sequence). V was pared by 4 bases and J by 1 base, with 14 bases between.

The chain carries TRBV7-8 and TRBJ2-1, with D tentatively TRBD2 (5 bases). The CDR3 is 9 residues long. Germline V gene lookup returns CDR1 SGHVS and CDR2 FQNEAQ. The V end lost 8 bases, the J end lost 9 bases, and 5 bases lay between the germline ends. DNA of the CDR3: TGTGCCAGCGGGAGTGAGCAGTTCTTC. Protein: CASGSEQFF. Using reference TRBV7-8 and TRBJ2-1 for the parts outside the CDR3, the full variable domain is GAGVSQSPRYKVAKRGQDVALRCDPISGHVSLFWYQQALGQGPEFLTYFQNEAQLDKSGLPSDRFFAERPEGSVSTLKIQRTQQEDSAVYLCASGSEQFFGPGTRLTVL.

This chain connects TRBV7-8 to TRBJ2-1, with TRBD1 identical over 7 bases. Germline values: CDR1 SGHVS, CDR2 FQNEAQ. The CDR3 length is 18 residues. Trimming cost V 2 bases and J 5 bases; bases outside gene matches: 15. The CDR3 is CASSLRNRGDYGNNEQFF. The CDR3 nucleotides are TGTGCCAGCAGCTTACGGAACAGGGGAGATTACGGTAACAATGAGCAGTTCTTC.

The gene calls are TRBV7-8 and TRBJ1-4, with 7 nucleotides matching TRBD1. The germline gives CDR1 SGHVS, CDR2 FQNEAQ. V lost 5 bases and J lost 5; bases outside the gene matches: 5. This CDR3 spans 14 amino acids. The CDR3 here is CASSDGTENEKLFF. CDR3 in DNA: TGTGCCAGCAGCGATGGGACAGAAAATGAAAAACTGTTTTTT.